This TCR beta chain was recovered during a study of blood T cell repertoires in COVID-19. Study background: Donors in the United States, Italy and Spain gave samples during acute or convalescent COVID-19. Sample material is recorded as cDNA or gDNA derived from T cells, B-cell-depleted T cells, or PBMCs.

Per germline, CDR1 SGHDT and CDR2 YYEEEE. V was pared by 4 bases and J by 5 bases, with 16 bases between. This CDR3 has 14 residues. Original methodology: Nucleated cell number was recorded as an estimate derived from reference gene primer amplification. Profiled with immunoSEQ multiplex PCR; TCRdb holds only in-frame clones, not every one. V, J and clone size were drawn from that table, and D and trimming were deduced from the DNA. The repertoire includes tens of thousands of clones, about 88% of them detected once, and 3.1% sits in the top ten. This sequence was found in a woman aged 45-59 years who had recovered from COVID-19. The V gene is TRBV5-6, the J gene TRBJ2-7; possible D gene TRBD1, 5 bases. Sequenced material: PBMCs or T cells enriched from blood (not recorded which). For the CDR3, the DNA is TGTGCCAGCAGCGGACAAACAGGATTTGACGAGCAGTACTTC. Its translation: CASSGQTGFDEQYF.